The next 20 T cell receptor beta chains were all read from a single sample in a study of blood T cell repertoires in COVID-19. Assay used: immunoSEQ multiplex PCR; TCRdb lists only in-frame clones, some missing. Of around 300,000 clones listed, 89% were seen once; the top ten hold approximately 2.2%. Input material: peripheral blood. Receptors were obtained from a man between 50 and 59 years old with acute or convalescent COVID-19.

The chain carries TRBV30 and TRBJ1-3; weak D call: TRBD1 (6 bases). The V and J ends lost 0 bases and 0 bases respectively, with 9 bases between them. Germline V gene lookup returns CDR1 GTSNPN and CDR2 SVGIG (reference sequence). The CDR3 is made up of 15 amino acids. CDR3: CAWSVRGISGNTIYF. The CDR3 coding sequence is TGTGCCTGGAGTGTAAGGGGGATCTCTGGAAACACCATATATTTT. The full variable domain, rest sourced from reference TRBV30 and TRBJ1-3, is SQTIHQWPATLVQPVGSPLSLECTVEGTSNPNLYWYRQAAGRGLQLLFYSVGIGQISSEVPQNLSASRPQDRQFILSSKKLLLSDSGFYLCAWSVRGISGNTIYFGEGSWLTVV.

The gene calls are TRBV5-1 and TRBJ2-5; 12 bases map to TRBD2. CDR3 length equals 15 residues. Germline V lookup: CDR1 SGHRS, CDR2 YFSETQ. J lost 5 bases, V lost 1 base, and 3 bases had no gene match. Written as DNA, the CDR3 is TGCGCCAGCAGCTTGACTAGCGGGGGGAGGGAGACCCAGTACTTC. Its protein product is CASSLTSGGRETQYF.

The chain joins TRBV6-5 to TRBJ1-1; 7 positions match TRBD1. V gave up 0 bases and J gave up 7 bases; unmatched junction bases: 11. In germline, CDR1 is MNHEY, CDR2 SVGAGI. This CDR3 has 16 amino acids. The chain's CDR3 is CASSYSIITGAVEAFF. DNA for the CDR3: TGTGCCAGCAGTTACTCGATTATTACAGGGGCGGTTGAAGCTTTCTTT.

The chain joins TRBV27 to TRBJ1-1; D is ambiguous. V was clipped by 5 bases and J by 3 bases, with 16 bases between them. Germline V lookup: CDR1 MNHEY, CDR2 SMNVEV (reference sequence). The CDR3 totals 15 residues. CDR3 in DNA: TGTGCCAGCAGTCCCTCTAGCACAGTCTACACTGAAGCTTTCTTT. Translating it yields CASSPSSTVYTEAFF.

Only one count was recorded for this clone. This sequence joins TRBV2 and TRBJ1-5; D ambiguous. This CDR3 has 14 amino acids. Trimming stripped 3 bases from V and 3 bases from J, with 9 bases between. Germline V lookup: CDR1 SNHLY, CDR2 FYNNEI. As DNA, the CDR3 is TGTGCCAGCAGTGACCGGAGGGACAATCAGCCCCAGCATTTT. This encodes CASSDRRDNQPQHF.

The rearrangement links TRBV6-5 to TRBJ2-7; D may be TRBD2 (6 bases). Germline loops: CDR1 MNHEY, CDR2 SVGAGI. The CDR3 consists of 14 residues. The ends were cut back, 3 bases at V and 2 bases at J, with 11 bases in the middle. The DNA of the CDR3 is TGTGCCAGCAGTTATGGGACGGGGGCCTACGAGCAGTACTTC. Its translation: CASSYGTGAYEQYF.

The CDR3 DNA reads TGCGCCAGCAGCATTGGGGGGGTAAATGAGCAGTTCTTC. It is translated as CASSIGGVNEQFF. The J gene is TRBJ2-1, the V gene TRBV5-1, with 7 bases aligning to TRBD2. With V trimmed by 4 bases and J by 7 bases, 5 bases remained unmatched. The germline gives CDR1 SGHRS, CDR2 YFSETQ. CDR3 length: 13 residues. Full variable domain (remainder filled in from reference TRBV5-1 and TRBJ2-1): KAGVTQTPRYLIKTRGQQVTLSCSPISGHRSVSWYQQTPGQGLQFLFEYFSETQRNKGNFPGRFSGRQFSNSRSEMNVSTLELGDSALYLCASSIGGVNEQFFGPGTRLTVL.

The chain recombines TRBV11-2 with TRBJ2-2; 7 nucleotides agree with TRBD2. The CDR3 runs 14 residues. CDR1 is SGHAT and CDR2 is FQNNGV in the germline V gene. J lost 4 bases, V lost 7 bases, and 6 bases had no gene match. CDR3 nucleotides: TGTGCCAGCACCTGGGAGGGAAGCACCGGGGAGCTGTTTTTT. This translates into CASTWEGSTGELFF.

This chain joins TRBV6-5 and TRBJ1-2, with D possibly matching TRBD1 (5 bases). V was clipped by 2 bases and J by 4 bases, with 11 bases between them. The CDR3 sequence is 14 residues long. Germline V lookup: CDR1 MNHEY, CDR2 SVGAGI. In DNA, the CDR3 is TGTGCCAGCAGTTACCGGCAGGGAACCTATGGCTACACCTTC. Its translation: CASSYRQGTYGYTF.

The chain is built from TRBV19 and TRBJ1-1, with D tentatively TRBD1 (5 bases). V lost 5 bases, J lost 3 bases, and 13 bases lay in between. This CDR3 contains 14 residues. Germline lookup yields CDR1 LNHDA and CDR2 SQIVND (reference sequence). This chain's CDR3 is CASSPRGGDTEAFF. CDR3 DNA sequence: TGTGCCAGTAGTCCCCGCGGGGGTGACACTGAAGCTTTCTTT.

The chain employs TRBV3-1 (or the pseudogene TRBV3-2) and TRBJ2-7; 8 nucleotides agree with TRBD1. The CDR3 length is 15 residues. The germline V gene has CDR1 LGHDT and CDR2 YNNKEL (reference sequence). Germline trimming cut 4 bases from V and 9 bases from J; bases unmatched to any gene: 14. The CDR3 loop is CASSPDRALGFVQYF. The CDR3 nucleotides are TGTGCCAGCAGCCCGGACAGGGCATTGGGTTTTGTGCAGTACTTC.

CDR3 sequence (DNA): TGTGCCAGCAGCCCCGGGGGAGGCAACTATGGCTACACCTTC. It yields the protein CASSPGGGNYGYTF. The chain links TRBV5-4 to TRBJ1-2, with TRBD1 as a possible D gene (5 bases). This CDR3 comprises 14 residues. The V and J ends lost 4 bases and 2 bases respectively, with 12 bases between them. CDR1 is SGHNT and CDR2 is YYREEE in the germline V gene (reference sequence).

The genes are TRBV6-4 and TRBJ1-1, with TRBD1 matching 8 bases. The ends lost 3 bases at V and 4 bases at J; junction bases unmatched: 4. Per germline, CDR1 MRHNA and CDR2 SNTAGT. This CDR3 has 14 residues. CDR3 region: CASSEGQGRTEAFF. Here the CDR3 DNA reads TGTGCCAGCAGTGAAGGACAGGGTCGCACTGAAGCTTTCTTT.

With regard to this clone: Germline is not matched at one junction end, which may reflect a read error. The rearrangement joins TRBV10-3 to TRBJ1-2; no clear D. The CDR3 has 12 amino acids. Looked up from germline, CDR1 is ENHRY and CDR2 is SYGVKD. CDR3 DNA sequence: TGTGCCATCCGTGAGGGCAGCTATGGCTACACCTTC. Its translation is CAIREGSYGYTF.

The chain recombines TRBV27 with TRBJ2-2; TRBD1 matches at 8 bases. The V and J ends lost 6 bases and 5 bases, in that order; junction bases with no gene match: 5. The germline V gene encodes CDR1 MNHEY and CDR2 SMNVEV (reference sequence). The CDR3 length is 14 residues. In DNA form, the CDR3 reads TGTGCCAGCAGCCGCGGACAGGGAACCGGGGAGCTGTTTTTT. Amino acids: CASSRGQGTGELFF.

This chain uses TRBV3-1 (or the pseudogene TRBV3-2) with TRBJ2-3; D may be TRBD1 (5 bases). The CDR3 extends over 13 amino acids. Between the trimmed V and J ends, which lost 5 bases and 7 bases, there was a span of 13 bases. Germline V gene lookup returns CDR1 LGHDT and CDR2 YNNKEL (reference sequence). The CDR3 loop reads CASSEARANTQYF. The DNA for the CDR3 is TGTGCCAGCAGCGAAGCCAGGGCGAATACGCAGTATTTT.

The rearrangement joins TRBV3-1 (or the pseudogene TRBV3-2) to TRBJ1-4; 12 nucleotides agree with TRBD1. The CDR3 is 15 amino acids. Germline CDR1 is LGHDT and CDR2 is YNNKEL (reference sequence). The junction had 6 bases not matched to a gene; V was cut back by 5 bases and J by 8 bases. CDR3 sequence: CASSSSGTGGEKLFF. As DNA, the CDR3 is TGTGCCAGCAGCTCCTCCGGGACAGGGGGCGAAAAACTGTTTTTT.

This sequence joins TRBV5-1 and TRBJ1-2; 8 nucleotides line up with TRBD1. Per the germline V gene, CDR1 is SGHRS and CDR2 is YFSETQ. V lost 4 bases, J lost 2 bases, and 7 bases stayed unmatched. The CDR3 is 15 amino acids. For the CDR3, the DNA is TGCGCCAGCAGCCCAAGACAGGGGTCGAACTATGGCTACACCTTC. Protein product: CASSPRQGSNYGYTF.

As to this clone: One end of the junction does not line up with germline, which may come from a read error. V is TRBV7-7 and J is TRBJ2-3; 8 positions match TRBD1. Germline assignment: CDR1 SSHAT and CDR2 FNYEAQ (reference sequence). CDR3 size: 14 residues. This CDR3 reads CASSPGQVTDTQYF. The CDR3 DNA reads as TGTGCTAGCAGCCCGGGACAGGTGACAGATACGCAGTATTTT.

CDR3 sequence: CASSPAGAGANVLTF. CDR3 nucleotides: TGTGCCAGCAGCCCGGCAGGGGCTGGGGCCAACGTCCTGACTTTC. V and J are TRBV13 and TRBJ2-6; tentative D call: TRBD1 (6 bases). The CDR3 covers 15 residues. The V gene lost 5 bases and the J gene lost 2 bases, with 10 bases spanning the gap. CDR1 is PRHDT, CDR2 FYEKMQ, per germline (reference sequence).